This T cell receptor beta chain was identified in a study of shared T cell receptors in the human thymus. This CDR3 is 16 amino acids long. The V gene's germline CDR1 is SGHNT and CDR2 YENEEA. V shed 4 bases and J 8 bases; nucleotides not matched to a gene: 11. Assay: immunoSEQ multiplex PCR; the TCRdb copy retains only in-frame clones and omits some. The sample holds hundreds of thousands of clones; approximately 88% are singletons and the top ten take about 0.01%. These sequences were also reported in another study, on human thymus T cells. In that study: Donors consisted of healthy Finnish infants (having corrective surgery for congenital heart defects). Thymic samples were excised during corrective heart operations. Thymic as well as blood repertoires seemed to favor certain V and J genes unevenly. Related research reported highly overlapping thymic repertoires among unrelated individuals.

Sequencing was carried out using thymocytes. The clonotype was recovered from a boy in the first two years of life with a congenital heart defect. J is TRBJ1-4 and V is TRBV11-3, with 9 bases fitting TRBD1. CDR3 bases: TGTGCCAGCAGCTCCGCATGGGACAGGGTGGGGGAAAAACTGTTTTTT. Translating it yields CASSSAWDRVGEKLFF.